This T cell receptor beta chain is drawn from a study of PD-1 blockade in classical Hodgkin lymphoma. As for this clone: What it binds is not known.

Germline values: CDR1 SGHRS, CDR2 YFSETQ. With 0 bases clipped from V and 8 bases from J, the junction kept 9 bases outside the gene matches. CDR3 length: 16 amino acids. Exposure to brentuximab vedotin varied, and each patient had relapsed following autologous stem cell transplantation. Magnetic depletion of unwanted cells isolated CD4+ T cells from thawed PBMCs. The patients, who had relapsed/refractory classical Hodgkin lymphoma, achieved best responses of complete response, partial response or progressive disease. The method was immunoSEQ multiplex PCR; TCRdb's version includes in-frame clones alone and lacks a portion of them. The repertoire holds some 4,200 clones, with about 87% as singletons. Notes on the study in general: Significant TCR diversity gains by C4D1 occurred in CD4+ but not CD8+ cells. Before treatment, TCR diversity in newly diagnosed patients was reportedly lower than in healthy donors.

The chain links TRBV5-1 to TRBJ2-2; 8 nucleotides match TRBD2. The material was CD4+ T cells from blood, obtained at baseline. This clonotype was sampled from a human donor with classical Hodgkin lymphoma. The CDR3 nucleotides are TGCGCCAGCAGCTTGGCCCCGCGAGCGGGAGAAGGGGAGCTGTTTTTT. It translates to CASSLAPRAGEGELFF.